Listed below are T cell receptor beta chains from one sample, sequenced in a study of blood T cell repertoires in COVID-19. The data were produced by immunoSEQ multiplex PCR, yet TCRdb's version contains in-frame clones alone and is incomplete. This sample has roughly 380,000 clones, with about 92% found just once. Specimen: peripheral blood. The source of these receptors is a woman aged 55-75 years with COVID-19, enrolled during active disease. The CDR3 runs from the conserved cysteine through the conserved F or W.

cdr3_length	j_call	v_call	cdr3_aa
15	TRBJ2-5	TRBV6-5	CASTLRTVGVETQYF
13	TRBJ1-5	TRBV18	CASSPDRGQPQHF
14	TRBJ2-5	TRBV4-2	CASSPTGGPLTQYF
15	TRBJ2-2	TRBV5-1	CASSLLPGNTGELFF
14	TRBJ1-2	TRBV3-1/TRBV3-2	CASSPDRQGLGYTF
14	TRBJ2-1	TRBV2	CASTGGGAQNEQFF
15	TRBJ1-5	TRBV6-2/TRBV6-3	CASSYFQGAYQPQHF
17	TRBJ2-6	TRBV18	CASSQRQVSSGANVLTF
12	TRBJ1-1	TRBV4-1	CASSQVNSEAFF
14	TRBJ1-2	TRBV5-1	CASSLEGQTYGYTF
13	TRBJ1-3	TRBV6-5	CASNILSGNTIYF
12	TRBJ2-1	TRBV11-3	CASSLGAEAQFF
15	TRBJ1-2	TRBV7-9	CASSPTATGVSGYTF
15	TRBJ1-5	TRBV4-1	CASSQRFPSNQPQHF
15	TRBJ1-1	TRBV6-5	CASSLSGSSNTEAFF
14	TRBJ1-2	TRBV6-5	CASRGRGLWDGYTF
15	TRBJ2-2	TRBV10-2	CASKTSGGGTGELFF
17	TRBJ2-3	TRBV24-1	CATSDPGTGLGTDTQYF
12	TRBJ1-1	TRBV19	CASSIGVTEAFF
15	TRBJ1-6	TRBV14	CASSQGQETNSPLHF
14	TRBJ1-6	TRBV3-1/TRBV3-2	CASSRDGAFLVLHF
13	TRBJ1-1	TRBV25-1	CASSGQGTAEAFF
12	TRBJ2-1	TRBV6-5	CASRDPGQGRVF
14	TRBJ1-6	TRBV3-1/TRBV3-2	CASSQGQVNSPLHF
15	TRBJ2-5	TRBV24-1	CATSERAGGGETQYF
13	TRBJ1-2	TRBV4-2	CASSQASDYGYTF
15	TRBJ2-1	TRBV15	CATSMPGLATNEQFF
12	TRBJ2-7	TRBV29-1	CSVVGQAYEQYF
16	TRBJ2-1	TRBV7-3	CASSPTILAGGNEQFF
13	TRBJ1-3	TRBV10-3	CATGETGGNTIYF
16	TRBJ1-2	TRBV15	CATSRDVRPSDYGYTF
15	TRBJ2-5	TRBV18	CASSLTSGGTETQYF
15	TRBJ2-5	TRBV6-6	CASSLGQAVPETQYF
13	TRBJ2-5	TRBV18	CATTPSVGETQYF
11	TRBJ1-2	TRBV29-1	CSVEEDYGYTF
14	TRBJ1-5	TRBV6-5	CASHGTGKNQPQHF
12	TRBJ1-2	TRBV10-1	CATVGTGGGYTF
15	TRBJ1-2	TRBV5-6	CASSLVGGGNYGYTF
17	TRBJ1-3	TRBV6-1	CASSVSPGGESGNTIYF
14	TRBJ1-3	TRBV7-9	CASSLIQGSNTIYF
14	TRBJ1-2	TRBV4-1	CASSHLGPNYGYTF
13	TRBJ2-7	TRBV13	CASSGDRGHEQYF
14	TRBJ2-5	TRBV6-2/TRBV6-3	CASSSGLEYQTQYF
18	TRBJ2-7	TRBV25-1	CASSGPLLLAGTSYEQYF
16	TRBJ1-3	TRBV10-3	CAITPQRKNSGNTIYF
12	TRBJ1-1	TRBV6-2/TRBV6-3	CASSYRNTEAFF
14	TRBJ1-1	TRBV5-1	CASSLTGYYTEAFF
18	TRBJ1-5	TRBV28	CASSLIGTDTSFNQPQHF